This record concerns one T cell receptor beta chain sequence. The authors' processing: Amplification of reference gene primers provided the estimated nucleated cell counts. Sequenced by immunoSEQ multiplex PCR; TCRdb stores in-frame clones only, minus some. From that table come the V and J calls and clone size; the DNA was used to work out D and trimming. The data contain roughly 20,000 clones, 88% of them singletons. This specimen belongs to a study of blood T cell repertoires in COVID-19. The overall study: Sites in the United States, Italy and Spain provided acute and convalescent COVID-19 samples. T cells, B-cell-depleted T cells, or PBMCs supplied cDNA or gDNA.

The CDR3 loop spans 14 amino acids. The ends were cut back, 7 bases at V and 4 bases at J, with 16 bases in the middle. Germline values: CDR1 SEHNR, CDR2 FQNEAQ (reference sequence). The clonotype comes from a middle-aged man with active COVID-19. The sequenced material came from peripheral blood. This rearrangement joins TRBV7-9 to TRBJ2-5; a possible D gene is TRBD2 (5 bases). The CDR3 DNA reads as TGTGCCAGCACCGCAAACACTAGTGGAGAGACCCAGTACTTC. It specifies CASTANTSGETQYF.